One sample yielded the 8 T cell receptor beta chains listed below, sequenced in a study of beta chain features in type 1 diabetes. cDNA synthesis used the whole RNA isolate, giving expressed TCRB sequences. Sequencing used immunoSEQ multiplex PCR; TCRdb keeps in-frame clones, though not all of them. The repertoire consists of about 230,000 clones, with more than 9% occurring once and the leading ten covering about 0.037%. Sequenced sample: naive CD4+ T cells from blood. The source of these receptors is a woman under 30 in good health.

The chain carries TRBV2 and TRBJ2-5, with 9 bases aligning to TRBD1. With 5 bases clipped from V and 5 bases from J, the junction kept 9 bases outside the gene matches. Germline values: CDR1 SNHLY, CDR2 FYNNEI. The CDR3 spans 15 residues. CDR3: CASSFATGGLETQYF. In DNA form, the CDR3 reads TGTGCCAGCAGTTTTGCCACAGGGGGCCTCGAGACCCAGTACTTC.

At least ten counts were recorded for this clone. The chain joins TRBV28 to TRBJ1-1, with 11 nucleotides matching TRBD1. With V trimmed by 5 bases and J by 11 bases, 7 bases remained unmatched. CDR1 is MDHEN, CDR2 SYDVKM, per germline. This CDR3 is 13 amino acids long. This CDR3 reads CASSLGQGAFAFF. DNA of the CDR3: TGTGCCAGCAGTCTCGGACAGGGGGCCTTCGCTTTCTTT.

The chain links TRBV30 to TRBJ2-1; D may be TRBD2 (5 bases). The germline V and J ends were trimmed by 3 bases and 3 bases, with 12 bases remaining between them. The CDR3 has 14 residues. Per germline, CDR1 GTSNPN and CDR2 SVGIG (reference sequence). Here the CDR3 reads CAWRRSGLYNEQFF. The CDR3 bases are TGTGCCTGGAGACGCAGCGGACTCTACAATGAGCAGTTCTTC.

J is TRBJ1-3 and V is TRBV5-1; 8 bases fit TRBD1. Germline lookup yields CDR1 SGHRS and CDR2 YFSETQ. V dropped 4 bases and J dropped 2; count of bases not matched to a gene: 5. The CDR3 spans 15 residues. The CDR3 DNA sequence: TGCGCCAGCAGCGCCGAGGACAGGGCTGGAAACACCATATATTTT. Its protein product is CASSAEDRAGNTIYF. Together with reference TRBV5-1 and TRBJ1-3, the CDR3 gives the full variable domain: KAGVTQTPRYLIKTRGQQVTLSCSPISGHRSVSWYQQTPGQGLQFLFEYFSETQRNKGNFPGRFSGRQFSNSRSEMNVSTLELGDSALYLCASSAEDRAGNTIYFGEGSWLTVV.

CDR3 residues: CASSLEASGAYEQYF. For the CDR3, the DNA is TGTGCCAGCAGCTTGGAGGCTAGCGGGGCCTACGAGCAGTACTTC. The chain combines TRBV5-4 with TRBJ2-7; 9 bases are a match to TRBD2. Germline CDR1 reads SGHNT; CDR2 reads YYREEE (reference sequence). With V trimmed by 0 bases and J by 2 bases, 3 bases remained unmatched. CDR3 length: 15 residues.

This CDR3 reads CASSIRKNYGYTF. CDR3 nucleotides: TGTGCCAGTAGTATCAGGAAGAACTATGGCTACACCTTC. This rearrangement joins TRBV19 to TRBJ1-2; D is unresolved. The CDR3 contains 13 residues. CDR1 is LNHDA, CDR2 SQIVND, per germline (reference sequence). V shed 3 bases and J shed 2 bases, with 7 bases lying between them.

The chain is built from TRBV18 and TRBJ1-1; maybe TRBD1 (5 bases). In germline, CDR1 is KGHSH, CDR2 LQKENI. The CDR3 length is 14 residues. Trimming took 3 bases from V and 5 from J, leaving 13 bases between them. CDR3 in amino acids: CASSPAGFGTEAFF. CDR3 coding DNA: TGTGCCAGCTCACCGGCAGGGTTCGGGACTGAAGCTTTCTTT.

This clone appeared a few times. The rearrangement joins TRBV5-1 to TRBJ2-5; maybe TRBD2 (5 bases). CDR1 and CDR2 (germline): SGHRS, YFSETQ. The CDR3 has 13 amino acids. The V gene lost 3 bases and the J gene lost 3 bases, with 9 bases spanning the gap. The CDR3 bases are TGCGCCAGCAGCTCCCCCGGGGAAGAGACCCAGTACTTC. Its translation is CASSSPGEETQYF.